This is a list of T cell receptor beta chains from one sample in a study of regulatory T cells in long-lasting Graves disease. TCRdb itself ran the multiplex PCR reads through MiXCR, one entry per CDR3 protein. This table has around 300,000 distinct CDR3 sequences, 22% appearing once. The material sequenced was peripheral blood mononuclear cells (PBMCs), taken when the disease was refractory, from a patient treated with antithyroid drugs. All receptors come from a female donor with Graves disease. Each CDR3 is given with its conserved first and last residue. Fields, in order: CDR3 length, V gene, clone size, D gene, J gene, CDR3 protein, CDR3 DNA. The D gene is left open where the match is weak. Size tells how often a clone was seen (once, few, many) or the class of an expanded clone, and some rows leave it out.

>17|TRBV6-2/TRBV6-3|once|TRBD2|TRBJ2-1
CASSYSKTSGIYNEQFF
TGTGCCAGCAGTTACTCGAAGACTAGCGGGATATACAATGAGCAGTTCTTC
>14|TRBV6-1|few|NA|TRBJ2-7
CASQRVLGSYEQYF
TGTGCCAGCCAACGGGTGCTTGGCTCCTACGAGCAGTACTTC
>16|TRBV3-1|NA|TRBD1|TRBJ2-7
CASSQGSGTGENEQYF
TGTGCCAGCAGCCAAGGCAGCGGGACAGGGGAAAATGAGCAGTACTTC
>17|TRBV29-1|few|NA|TRBJ2-7
CSAEVRPPGYFSYEQYF
TGCAGCGCTGAAGTCAGGCCCCCCGGTTACTTTTCCTACGAGCAGTACTTC
>13|TRBV3-1|once|NA|TRBJ2-1
CASSRGLMGEQFF
TGTGCCAGCAGCCGGGGACTTATGGGTGAGCAGTTCTTC
>17|TRBV15|once|NA|TRBJ2-7
CATSRGGWVVNSYEQCF
TGTGCCACCAGCAGAGGGGGGTGGGTTGTCAATTCCTACGAGCAGTGCTTC
>12|TRBV2|NA|NA|TRBJ1-1
CAGQWENTEAFF
TGTGCCGGTCAGTGGGAGAACACTGAAGCTTTCTTT
>15|TRBV7-2|NA|TRBD2|TRBJ2-5
CASSFMLAGVETQYF
TGTGCCAGCAGCTTTATGCTAGCGGGAGTAGAGACCCAGTACTTC
>14|TRBV27|NA|NA|TRBJ2-2
CASTDFSRTGELFF
TGTGCCAGCACCGACTTCTCCCGCACCGGGGAGCTGTTTTTT
>14|TRBV20-1|NA|NA|TRBJ2-4
CSASVNLAKNIQYF
TGCAGTGCTAGCGTGAACCTAGCCAAAAACATTCAGTACTTC
>15|TRBV7-2|few|NA|TRBJ1-4
CASSLVGAGNEKLFF
TGTGCCAGCAGCTTAGTTGGGGCAGGAAATGAAAAACTGTTTTTT
>16|TRBV27|NA|NA|TRBJ1-1
CASSSSRDRLNTEAFF
TGTGCCAGCAGTTCATCCCGCGACAGATTGAACACTGAAGCTTTCTTT
>14|TRBV18|many|TRBD2|TRBJ2-5
CASSPGTSGKTQYF
TGTGCCAGCTCACCAGGGACTAGCGGGAAGACCCAGTACTTC
>15|TRBV11-3|NA|TRBD2|TRBJ2-1
CASSSRSGGDNEQFF
TGTGCCAGCAGCAGTAGAAGCGGGGGGGATAATGAGCAGTTCTTC
>14|TRBV7-2|many|NA|TRBJ2-7
CASSLASGEGEQYF
TGTGCCAGCAGCTTAGCATCGGGAGAAGGCGAGCAGTACTTC
>14|TRBV19|NA|NA|TRBJ2-2
CASSSTTGTGELFF
TGTGCCAGTAGTTCCACGACCGGTACCGGGGAGCTGTTTTTT
>13|TRBV28|many|TRBD1|TRBJ1-1
CASSLGTDTEAFF
TGTGCCAGCAGTTTGGGGACAGACACTGAAGCTTTCTTT
>14|TRBV10-2|few|TRBD2|TRBJ2-1
CASSESSGTNEQFF
TGCGCCAGCAGTGAGTCTAGCGGGACCAATGAGCAGTTCTTC
>16|TRBV9|NA|TRBD2|TRBJ2-5
CASSGGASGRKETQYF
TGTGCCAGCAGCGGAGGGGCTAGCGGGAGGAAAGAGACCCAGTACTTC
>14|TRBV20-1|few|NA|TRBJ1-6
CSAVYNARNSPLHF
TGCAGTGCTGTGTATAACGCCAGGAATTCACCCCTCCACTTT
>12|TRBV29-1|many|NA|TRBJ1-2
CSVDRPAYGYTF
TGCAGCGTTGATAGGCCAGCCTATGGCTACACCTTC
>12|TRBV20-1|many|NA|TRBJ2-5
CSASRMQETQYF
TGCAGTGCTAGTCGCATGCAAGAGACCCAGTACTTC
>14|TRBV3-1|NA|NA|TRBJ1-1
CASTLYGPNTEAFF
TGTGCCAGCACCTTGTACGGGCCGAACACTGAAGCTTTCTTT
>13|TRBV19|once|NA|TRBJ1-5
CASSIPGNQPQHF
TGTGCTAGTAGTATTCCGGGGAATCAGCCCCAGCATTTT
>14|TRBV10-3|few|TRBD1|TRBJ1-2
CATTQGPADYGYTF
TGTGCCACCACACAGGGGCCGGCAGACTATGGCTACACCTTC
>14|TRBV2|NA|NA|TRBJ2-7
CASTQTGTGYEQYF
TGTGCCAGCACCCAGACAGGGACTGGTTACGAGCAGTACTTC
>9|TRBV20-1|few|NA|TRBJ1-1
CSVNTEAFF
TGCAGTGTTAACACTGAAGCTTTCTTT
>14|TRBV5-1|NA|NA|TRBJ2-7
CASSLAWGTYEQYF
TGCGCCAGCAGCTTGGCCTGGGGGACCTACGAGCAGTACTTC
>13|TRBV29-1|few|TRBD1|TRBJ1-4
CSAPGTGNEKLFF
TGCAGCGCCCCCGGGACAGGGAATGAAAAACTGTTTTTT
>14|TRBV5-1|NA|NA|TRBJ2-7
CASSLEIGSYEQYF
TGCGCCAGCAGCTTGGAGATAGGGTCCTACGAGCAGTACTTC
>16|TRBV28|NA|TRBD2|TRBJ2-2
CASRLSGSENTGELFF
TGTGCCAGCAGACTCAGCGGGAGCGAAAACACCGGGGAGCTGTTTTTT
>15|TRBV6-2/TRBV6-3|many|TRBD1|TRBJ2-7
CASSYGDRYSYEQYF
TGTGCCAGCAGTTACGGGGACAGGTACTCCTACGAGCAGTACTTC
>14|TRBV6-1|NA|NA|TRBJ2-5
CASGVLREPETQYF
TGTGCCAGCGGGGTCCTCAGAGAACCGGAGACCCAGTACTTC
>16|TRBV2|many|NA|TRBJ2-2
CASGGSPEKTTGELFF
TGTGCCAGCGGAGGTAGCCCAGAAAAAACCACCGGGGAGCTGTTTTTT
>14|TRBV4-3|NA|TRBD1|TRBJ2-7
CASSLDRVGYEQYF
TGCGCCAGCAGCCTAGACAGGGTCGGCTACGAGCAGTACTTC
>16|TRBV7-8|NA|NA|TRBJ2-2
CASSFSRGIGPGELFF
TGTGCCAGCAGCTTCAGCAGGGGAATCGGGCCCGGGGAGCTGTTTTTT
>13|TRBV6-1|NA|TRBD2|TRBJ2-7
CASIRAGTYEQYF
TGTGCCAGCATCAGAGCGGGGACCTACGAGCAGTACTTC
>12|TRBV24-1|few|NA|TRBJ2-2
CATNGNTGELFF
TGTGCCACCAATGGGAACACCGGGGAGCTGTTTTTT
>14|TRBV12-3/TRBV12-4|many|NA|TRBJ2-2
CASSFLVYTGELFF
TGTGCCAGCAGTTTCTTGGTTTACACCGGGGAGCTGTTTTTT
>13|TRBV18|NA|TRBD1|TRBJ1-1
CASSPGQGSEAFF
TGTGCCAGCTCACCGGGACAGGGAAGTGAAGCTTTCTTT
>15|TRBV5-5|few|NA|TRBJ2-1
CASSFGVREYNEQFF
TGTGCCAGCAGCTTTGGAGTTCGCGAATACAATGAGCAGTTCTTC
>15|TRBV5-1|NA|TRBD1|TRBJ1-1
CASSPWTGPNTEAFF
TGCGCCAGCAGCCCGTGGACAGGGCCGAACACTGAAGCTTTCTTT
>14|TRBV27|NA|NA|TRBJ2-1
CASSDGSSYNEQFF
TGTGCCAGCAGTGACGGGAGCTCCTACAATGAGCAGTTCTTC
>18|TRBV27|once|NA|TRBJ2-2
CASSLSPSSATNTGELFF
TGTGCCAGCAGTTTATCCCCCTCTAGCGCTACGAACACCGGGGAGCTGTTTTTT
>14|TRBV6-2/TRBV6-3|few|NA|TRBJ1-6
CASSYEDTNSPLHF
TGTGCCAGCAGTTACGAGGACACGAATTCACCCCTCCACTTT
>15|TRBV29-1|NA|NA|TRBJ1-2
CSVTSATVINYGYTF
TGCAGTGTTACCTCAGCCACAGTAATAAACTATGGCTACACCTTC
>16|TRBV6-2/TRBV6-3|few|NA|TRBJ1-1
CASSYGAGGMNTEAFF
TGTGCCAGCAGTTACGGGGCTGGCGGGATGAACACTGAAGCTTTCTTT
>16|TRBV4-3|NA|NA|TRBJ2-4
CASSQEGELAKNIQYF
TGCGCCAGCAGCCAAGAAGGGGAGCTAGCCAAAAACATTCAGTACTTC
>14|TRBV15|NA|NA|TRBJ2-7
CATSSSDRTDEQYF
TGTGCCACCAGCAGTTCCGACCGGACAGACGAGCAGTACTTC
>16|TRBV11-2|few|TRBD2|TRBJ2-7
CASSLGRGGTPYEQYF
TGTGCCAGCAGCTTAGGTCGGGGGGGGACTCCCTACGAGCAGTACTTC
>17|TRBV6-1|many|TRBD2|TRBJ2-7
CASSGRSSGRAAYEQYF
TGTGCCAGCAGTGGCCGTTCTAGCGGGAGGGCGGCCTACGAGCAGTACTTC
>17|TRBV9|NA|TRBD2|TRBJ2-7
CASSVAPSSGSSYEQYF
TGTGCCAGCAGCGTAGCGCCCAGTAGCGGGAGCTCCTACGAGCAGTACTTC
>13|TRBV29-1|NA|TRBD1|TRBJ1-1
CSIDRDMNTEAFF
TGCAGCATCGACAGGGACATGAACACTGAAGCTTTCTTT
>12|TRBV7-9|many|NA|TRBJ2-7
CASSLGPAEQYF
TGTGCCAGCAGCTTAGGCCCAGCCGAGCAGTACTTC
>13|TRBV18|NA|NA|TRBJ2-5
CASSPPGLETQYF
TGTGCCAGCTCACCACCAGGGTTAGAGACCCAGTACTTC
>15|TRBV7-2|many|TRBD2|TRBJ2-1
CASSLETSDYNEQFF
TGTGCCAGCAGCTTAGAGACTAGCGACTACAATGAGCAGTTCTTC
>14|TRBV10-3|NA|NA|TRBJ2-7
CAISEADSSYEQYF
TGTGCCATCAGTGAGGCGGACAGCTCCTACGAGCAGTACTTC
>15|TRBV6-2/TRBV6-3|many|TRBD2|TRBJ2-7
CASRRAGGPSYEQYF
TGTGCCAGCAGAAGGGCGGGAGGGCCCTCCTACGAGCAGTACTTC
>16|TRBV5-5|few|NA|TRBJ2-5
CASSPWRGGDLETQYF
TGTGCCAGCAGCCCCTGGCGTGGAGGGGATCTAGAGACCCAGTACTTC
>12|TRBV27|many|NA|TRBJ1-6
CASSSRNSPLHF
TGTGCCAGCAGTTCACGTAATTCACCCCTCCACTTT